This paragraph reports one T cell receptor beta chain. What it binds is not known. These data are taken from a study of OX40 agonist ivuxolimab in advanced cancers. Overall study results and limits: Among T cells, CD8+ cells averaged more expanded clones than CD4+ cells.

Some clones are missing from TCRdb's copy, which holds only in-frame ones; the method was immunoSEQ multiplex PCR. The sample holds 40,000 to 50,000 clones, around 88% seen once. The germline V gene has CDR1 SGHAT and CDR2 FQNNGV. The CDR3 spans 15 residues. V lost 4 bases and J lost 1, with 12 bases in between. The material was CD4+ or CD8+ T cells sorted from blood, obtained in a trial of the OX40 agonist ivuxolimab. The chain joins TRBV11-2 to TRBJ2-3; D might be TRBD2 (5 bases). The receptor's source is an adult with an advanced solid tumor such as melanoma, head and neck, liver or kidney cancer. DNA for the CDR3: TGTGCCAGCAGCTACAGAGGGCGGGGCACAGATACGCAGTATTTT. Its translation: CASSYRGRGTDTQYF.